Below, 6 T cell receptor beta chains from the same sample are listed, as sequenced in a study of Ad26.COV2.S vaccination and SARS-CoV-2 variants. Method: immunoSEQ multiplex PCR; TCRdb's copy keeps in-frame clones and lacks some. The data hold under 550,000 clones, with more than 75% observed a single time. The sample's treatment: around 19 received Ad26.COV2.S at low or high dose, single or two shots; about 5 received placebo; per-sample allocation not given. It was on day 63 after the first vaccine or placebo injection that samples were taken. Specimen: peripheral blood, collected in a trial of Ad26.COV2.S vaccine versus placebo. The receptors derive from a person aged 18-60 years who received the Ad26.COV2.S COVID-19 vaccine or a placebo.

CDR3 amino acids: CASSPIWPTGELFF. CDR3 DNA sequence: TGTGCCAGCAGCCCAATTTGGCCAACCGGGGAGCTGTTTTTT. The chain uses TRBV6-2 or TRBV6-3 and TRBJ2-2, with no clear D. CDR3 length: 14 residues. V was clipped by 6 bases and J by 5 bases, with 13 bases between them. From germline, CDR1 is MNHEY and CDR2 SVGEGT.

V and J are TRBV7-9 and TRBJ2-7; 7 positions agree with TRBD1. Unmatched junction bases numbered 5, after V lost 1 base and J lost 5 bases. This CDR3 is 14 amino acids long. Germline V lookup: CDR1 SEHNR, CDR2 FQNEAQ (reference sequence). The CDR3 coding sequence is TGTGCCAGCAGCTTAGGAGGGGGCAGGGACGAGCAGTACTTC. Its translation: CASSLGGGRDEQYF.

The chain is built from TRBV7-9 and TRBJ2-7; 7 bases agree with TRBD1. Germline V CDR1 and CDR2: SEHNR, FQNEAQ (reference sequence). The CDR3 covers 13 residues. Losses at the gene ends were 5 bases for V and 5 bases for J; bases not matched to a gene: 6. The CDR3 region is CASSPRTGHEQYF. The CDR3 DNA is TGTGCCAGCAGCCCCCGGACAGGTCACGAGCAGTACTTC.

The chain is built from TRBV4-3 and TRBJ1-1; D is unresolved. From germline, CDR1 is LGHNA and CDR2 YSLEER. The CDR3 sequence is 13 residues long. Between the trimmed V and J ends, which lost 0 bases and 5 bases, there was a span of 7 bases. CDR3 amino acids: CASSQDGRTEAFF. CDR3 in DNA: TGCGCCAGCAGCCAAGACGGGCGAACTGAAGCTTTCTTT.

This chain connects TRBV6-5 to TRBJ1-6; no reliable D call. This CDR3 contains 13 residues. The V gene lost 0 bases and the J gene lost 12 bases, with 9 bases spanning the gap. Germline CDR1 MNHEY, CDR2 SVGAGI. The DNA for the CDR3 is TGTGCCAGCAGTTACTCTCCGGGGTTACCCCTCCACTTT. This gives the protein CASSYSPGLPLHF.

V usage is TRBV25-1 and J usage is TRBJ1-3, with D possibly matching TRBD1 (5 bases). The CDR3 consists of 14 residues. V dropped 3 bases and J dropped 1 base, with 7 bases sitting between them. Germline assignment: CDR1 MGHDK and CDR2 SYGVNS. In DNA form, the CDR3 reads TGTGCCAGCAGTGAGGGGACGTCTGGAAACACCATATATTTT. Translated, it gives CASSEGTSGNTIYF.